These 26 T cell receptor beta chains originate from one sample sequenced in a study of Ad26.COV2.S vaccination and SARS-CoV-2 variants. Sequencing used immunoSEQ multiplex PCR; TCRdb keeps in-frame clones, though not all of them. The table lists 400,000 to 450,000 clones, around nine tenths of them singletons. Treatment defined: some 20 received Ad26.COV2.S at low or high dose, single or two shots; roughly five received placebo; per-sample allocation not given. Day 63 after the first injection of vaccine or placebo was the sampling time. This specimen was peripheral blood, taken in a trial of Ad26.COV2.S vaccine versus placebo. Receptor source: a person aged 18-65 years who received the Ad26.COV2.S COVID-19 vaccine or a placebo.

The V call is TRBV9, the J call TRBJ2-7; 8 bases match TRBD1. J was trimmed by 5 bases and V by 0 bases; bases with no gene match: 4. Germline CDR1 reads SGDLS; CDR2 reads YYNGEE. The CDR3 sequence is 14 residues long. In DNA, the CDR3 is TGTGCCAGCAGCGTAGGACAGGGGAGCGACGAGCAGTACTTC. As protein: CASSVGQGSDEQYF.

The chain employs TRBV15 and TRBJ2-7; TRBD2 agrees at 7 bases. In germline, CDR1 is LNHNV, CDR2 YYDKDF (reference sequence). The CDR3 extends over 16 amino acids. The junction had 8 bases not matched to a gene; V was cut back by 0 bases and J by 3 bases. The CDR3 loop is CATSRDLAERGYEQYF. The CDR3 region has the DNA TGTGCCACCAGCAGAGACCTGGCGGAGCGGGGCTACGAGCAGTACTTC.

The chain employs TRBV27 and TRBJ2-2, with 12 nucleotides matching TRBD2. The CDR3 length is 17 residues. V shed 3 bases and J 4 bases; nucleotides not matched to a gene: 6. From germline, CDR1 is MNHEY and CDR2 SMNVEV (reference sequence). CDR3 bases: TGTGCCAGCAGTTTTGGCCTAGCGGGAGGGCCCACCGGGGAGCTGTTTTTT. The encoded protein is CASSFGLAGGPTGELFF.

V usage is TRBV3-1 (or the pseudogene TRBV3-2) and J usage is TRBJ2-7; 11 bases line up with TRBD2. Trimming took 4 bases from V and 5 from J; bases not matched to a gene: 7. There are 15 residues in the CDR3. Germline CDR1 reads LGHDT; CDR2 reads YNNKEL (reference sequence). CDR3 loop: CASSPDTSGSHEQYF. The CDR3 region has the DNA TGTGCCAGCAGCCCGGACACTAGCGGGAGTCACGAGCAGTACTTC.

The sample holds one count of this clone. This rearrangement joins TRBV19 to TRBJ2-7; 7 bases fit TRBD2. J lost 1 base, V lost 5 bases, and 11 bases had no gene match. The CDR3 has 16 amino acids. Germline loops: CDR1 LNHDA, CDR2 SQIVND (reference sequence). The DNA for the CDR3 is TGTGCCAGTAGTCCGCCGGGCGGGAGTGGATCCTACGAGCAGTACTTC. Protein product: CASSPPGGSGSYEQYF.

Turning to this clone: The same CDR3 is also encoded by other DNA sequences in this sample. V and J are TRBV5-1 and TRBJ2-1; no definite D call. Trimming took 0 bases from V and 6 from J, leaving 4 bases between them. The CDR3 is 12 residues long. The V gene's germline CDR1 is SGHRS and CDR2 YFSETQ. The CDR3 nucleotides read TGCGCCAGCAGCTTGGGCGGCAATGAGCAGTTCTTC. Its protein is CASSLGGNEQFF.

The chain links TRBV29-1 to TRBJ2-5; no clear D gene. In germline, CDR1 is SQVTM, CDR2 ANQGSEA. Trimming left V 6 bases short and J 5 bases short, with 7 bases between. The CDR3 length is 10 residues. For the CDR3, the DNA is TGCAGCGTAGCGTACGAGACCCAGTACTTC. Translated: CSVAYETQYF.

The chain recombines TRBV4-1 with TRBJ2-4; D remains ambiguous. V shed 0 bases and J shed 0 bases, with 12 bases lying between them. Germline lookup yields CDR1 MGHRA and CDR2 YSYEKL. The CDR3 sequence is 17 residues long. CDR3 bases: TGCGCCAGCAGCCAAGATCACGACCGCGAAGCCAAAAACATTCAGTACTTC. Its translation is CASSQDHDREAKNIQYF.

This rearrangement joins TRBV18 to TRBJ1-2; D not certain. Germline V CDR1 and CDR2: KGHSH, LQKENI. V dropped 2 bases and J dropped 3 bases, with 13 bases sitting between them. The CDR3 is 15 residues long. CDR3 DNA sequence: TGTGCCAGCTCACCATCACAGACCCAAGACTATGGCTACACCTTC. Translating it yields CASSPSQTQDYGYTF.

The chain combines TRBV19 with TRBJ2-1, with 7 bases that match TRBD2. The germline V gene has CDR1 LNHDA and CDR2 SQIVND (reference sequence). The length of the CDR3 is 15 residues. Unmatched junction bases numbered 5, after V lost 1 base and J lost 5 bases. The CDR3 DNA follows: TGTGCCAGTAGTATAGGCGCGGGAGTTGACAATGAGCAGTTCTTC. It yields the protein CASSIGAGVDNEQFF.

Regarding this clone: The sample contains more than one DNA sequence encoding this CDR3. The J gene is TRBJ2-2, the V gene TRBV18; D possibly corresponds to TRBD1 (5 bases). V was pared by 6 bases and J by 4 bases, with 9 bases between. Per the germline V gene, CDR1 is KGHSH and CDR2 is LQKENI. The CDR3 is 13 amino acids. The CDR3 bases are TGTGCCAGCTCCCCGCAGGGCACCGGGGAGCTGTTTTTT. The encoded protein is CASSPQGTGELFF.

The V gene is TRBV7-9, the J gene TRBJ2-1; 11 positions agree with TRBD2. V lost 4 bases, J lost 7 bases, and 9 bases stayed unmatched. This CDR3 contains 16 residues. Germline CDR1 and CDR2: SEHNR and FQNEAQ (reference sequence). CDR3 nucleotide sequence: TGTGCCAGCAGCTCGTATATGACTAGCGGGGAGAATGAGCAGTTCTTC. Translated, it gives CASSSYMTSGENEQFF. Full variable domain (missing parts from reference TRBV7-9 and TRBJ2-1): DTGVSQNPRHKITKRGQNVTFRCDPISEHNRLYWYRQTLGQGPEFLTYFQNEAQLEKSRLLSDRFSAERPKGSFSTLEIQRTEQGDSAMYLCASSSYMTSGENEQFFGPGTRLTVL.

J is TRBJ2-7 and V is TRBV30; no clear D. Looked up from germline, CDR1 is GTSNPN and CDR2 is SVGIG (reference sequence). The V end was cut by 0 bases, the J end by 3 bases, with 6 bases between. The CDR3 loop spans 12 amino acids. In DNA, the CDR3 is TGTGCCTGGAGTGTCAGGAACTACGAGCAGTACTTC. Protein product: CAWSVRNYEQYF.

V usage is TRBV6-6 and J usage is TRBJ2-3, with D possibly being TRBD1 or TRBD2 (5 bases each). V shed 0 bases and J shed 6 bases, with 13 bases lying between them. Germline CDR1 reads MNHNY; CDR2 reads SVGAGI (reference sequence). The CDR3 contains 15 residues. The CDR3 protein is CASSYSGPKLDTQYF. CDR3 coding DNA: TGTGCCAGCAGTTACTCGGGACCAAAACTGGATACGCAGTATTTT.

The chain carries TRBV28 and TRBJ1-6, with D perhaps TRBD1 (5 bases). This CDR3 contains 13 residues. CDR1 is MDHEN, CDR2 SYDVKM, per germline. V lost 8 bases and J 6 bases, leaving 11 bases between the germline ends. The CDR3: CASSRDFNSPLHF. For the CDR3, the DNA is TGTGCCAGCTCCCGGGACTTTAATTCACCCCTCCACTTT.

The chain combines TRBV19 with TRBJ1-5; D gene uncertain. The germline CDR1 and CDR2 sequences are LNHDA and SQIVND (reference sequence). CDR3 length equals 16 residues. The V end lost 3 bases, the J end lost 6 bases, and 18 bases lay between the germline ends. The CDR3 is CASSIGGAGQRQPQHF. CDR3 sequence (DNA): TGTGCCAGTAGTATTGGTGGCGCCGGGCAGCGTCAGCCCCAGCATTTT.

The chain links TRBV21-1 to TRBJ2-3; no DNA check was done on the table's D call, TRBD2. TRBV21-1 is a pseudogene locus. CDR3 length: 11 residues. CDR3 in DNA: TGTGCCAGCAGCACAGAGGACTCGGGGGGGTTT. Translating gives CASSTEDSGGF.

CDR3 in DNA: TGCAGTGCTCTTCTCGGTGGGGAGCTGTTTTTT. Its protein product is CSALLGGELFF. This chain uses TRBV20-1 with TRBJ2-2; D is ambiguous. CDR1 is DFQATT and CDR2 is SNEGSKA in the germline V gene (reference sequence). The CDR3 is 11 residues long. V lost 5 bases to trimming and J lost 8 bases, with 9 bases between them.

To note about this clone: This CDR3 is also generated by other DNA sequences in the sample. This sequence joins TRBV28 and TRBJ1-2, with TRBD1 identical over 7 bases. CDR3 length: 13 residues. V shed 5 bases and J 4 bases; nucleotides not matched to a gene: 4. The germline CDR1 and CDR2 sequences are MDHEN and SYDVKM. CDR3 in amino acids: CASSLGTAYGYTF. The CDR3 DNA follows: TGTGCCAGCAGTCTCGGGACAGCCTATGGCTACACCTTC.

The sample holds one count of this clone. This rearrangement joins TRBV5-4 to TRBJ1-1; a weak D match, TRBD1 (6 bases). In germline, CDR1 is SGHNT, CDR2 YYREEE (reference sequence). The V and J ends lost 0 bases and 9 bases respectively, with 15 bases between them. This CDR3 has 14 amino acids. CDR3 protein: CASSLGKVDRKAFF. The CDR3 DNA is TGTGCCAGCAGCTTGGGGAAGGTGGACAGAAAAGCTTTCTTT.

The J gene is TRBJ2-7, the V gene TRBV7-9, with a possible D match to TRBD1 (5 bases). V was cut by 1 base and J by 4 bases, with 11 bases left in between. Germline CDR1 reads SEHNR; CDR2 reads FQNEAQ (reference sequence). This CDR3 has 14 amino acids. CDR3 DNA sequence: TGTGCCAGCAGCTTAGGGGCAGGGCGTTACGAGCAGTACTTC. Protein sequence: CASSLGAGRYEQYF.

V is TRBV19 and J is TRBJ1-3; tentatively, D is TRBD1 (6 bases). V lost 5 bases, J lost 4 bases, and 18 bases lay in between. This CDR3 is built from 16 residues. Germline V gene data show CDR1 as LNHDA and CDR2 as SQIVND (reference sequence). The CDR3 is CASSPAGQNPGNTIYF. CDR3 nucleotide sequence: TGTGCCAGTAGTCCCGCTGGACAGAACCCCGGAAACACCATATATTTT.

The chain recombines TRBV11-2 with TRBJ2-7; D gene ambiguous. Trimming shortened V by 5 bases and J by 3 bases, and 8 bases separated the two germline ends. The germline gives CDR1 SGHAT, CDR2 FQNNGV. This CDR3 has 12 amino acids. CDR3: CASSASYYEQYF. The DNA of the CDR3 is TGTGCCAGCAGCGCTTCTTACTACGAGCAGTACTTC.

The gene calls are TRBV6-2 or TRBV6-3 and TRBJ2-5; tentatively, D is TRBD1 (6 bases). Trimming pared 5 bases from V and 3 bases from J, leaving 16 bases between. Germline loops: CDR1 MNHEY, CDR2 SVGEGT. The CDR3 extends over 15 amino acids. CDR3 nucleotides: TGTGCCAGCAGTAGAGGGACAAGGAGAAAAGAGACCCAGTACTTC. Protein sequence: CASSRGTRRKETQYF.

V and J are TRBV7-9 and TRBJ1-1; 7 positions agree with TRBD1. From germline, CDR1 is SEHNR and CDR2 FQNEAQ (reference sequence). The CDR3 consists of 11 residues. After removal of 5 bases from V and 13 bases from J, the junction contained 7 bases not matched to a gene. In DNA form, the CDR3 reads TGTGCCAGCAGCATGGGACAGAGCGGTTTCTTT. Protein product: CASSMGQSGFF. Full variable domain (rest looked up from reference TRBV7-9 and TRBJ1-1): DTGVSQNPRHKITKRGQNVTFRCDPISEHNRLYWYRQTLGQGPEFLTYFQNEAQLEKSRLLSDRFSAERPKGSFSTLEIQRTEQGDSAMYLCASSMGQSGFFGQGTRLTVV.

The gene calls are TRBV4-1 and TRBJ1-2; no clear D. V lost 1 base and J 4 bases, leaving 13 bases between the germline ends. The CDR3 length is 15 residues. CDR1 is MGHRA and CDR2 is YSYEKL in the germline V gene. CDR3 protein: CASSQVPLGGYGYTF. CDR3 DNA: TGCGCCAGCAGCCAAGTTCCACTGGGTGGCTATGGCTACACCTTC.